This T cell receptor beta chain came from a study of T cells after yellow fever vaccination. Study-wide context: Any fraction with a low cell number was prepared using SMART-Seq v4 Ultra Low Input.

Study findings and constraints: After the booster, 96% of CD4 and 75% to 90% of CD8 primary-response clones were re-detected.

Conversion of TCR transcripts into cDNA relied on 5'RACE template switching, which added a universal primer site and UMIs. Each CDR3 protein is one row after TCRdb ran MiXCR on the 5' RACE reads. The data hold a few hundred thousand distinct CDR3 sequences, with approximately 4.5% observed a single time. This clonotype was counted a few times. Antigen specificity is unknown. This clonotype was obtained from a man between 18 and 29 years old who received the YFV17D yellow fever vaccine. The source material was PBMCs, sampled 15 days after the yellow fever booster vaccination.

The CDR3 spells CASSQTPGQNYGYTF. DNA for the CDR3: TGTGCCAGCAGCCAAACCCCGGGACAGAACTATGGCTACACCTTC. V is TRBV3-1 and J is TRBJ1-2; TRBD1 agrees at 7 bases. The CDR3 has 15 residues. Germline V gene data show CDR1 as LGHDT and CDR2 as YNNKEL (reference sequence). After removal of 2 bases from V and 2 bases from J, the junction contained 5 bases not matched to a gene.